This TCR beta chain was recorded in a study of blood T cell repertoires in COVID-19. About the research overall: The United States, Italy and Spain provided the acute and convalescent COVID-19 samples. T cells, B-cell-depleted T cells, or PBMCs provided the cDNA or gDNA that served as material.

Per the study methods: Counts of nucleated cells, estimated from reference gene primer amplification, were obtained. Profiled with immunoSEQ multiplex PCR; TCRdb holds only in-frame clones, not every one. V, J and clone size derive from that table, while D and trimming were established from the DNA sequence. In the table there are some 270,000 clones, 75% to 90% of which are singletons. This sequence originates from a woman in her 70s with acute or convalescent COVID-19. Source material: peripheral blood.

CDR3 loop: CASSYDGTASYEQYF. CDR3 nucleotide sequence: TGTGCCAGCAGTTACGACGGGACAGCCTCCTACGAGCAGTACTTC. V and J are TRBV6-5 and TRBJ2-7, with 7 nucleotides matching TRBD1. V was clipped by 2 bases and J by 0 bases; unmatched bases: 4. This CDR3 spans 15 amino acids. Germline-derived CDR1 and CDR2 are MNHEY and SVGAGI.